Sequencing of this TCR beta chain was carried out in a study of cytomegalovirus exposure and HLA in healthy donors. The study ran its PCR with 60 Vbeta and 13 Jbeta primers. Repertoires were generated with immunoSEQ multiplex PCR, while TCRdb's copy carries only in-frame clones and drops some. Among 150,000 to 200,000 clones, approximately 81% were seen once, and the ten largest hold about 2%. The CDR3 runs 13 residues. Deletions cut 0 bases from V and 6 bases from J, with 6 bases between. Germline CDR1 is MRHNA and CDR2 is SNTAGT. V and J are TRBV6-4 and TRBJ1-5; the D is unclear. This clonotype was sampled from a woman between 50 and 59 years old in good health and CMV-seronegative. The sample comprised PBMCs. The CDR3 is CASSDSEFQPQHF. CDR3 in DNA: TGTGCCAGCAGTGACTCGGAGTTTCAGCCCCAGCATTTT.